This is a list of T cell receptor beta chains from one sample in a study of cytomegalovirus exposure and HLA in healthy donors. Generated by immunoSEQ multiplex PCR, the TCRdb table keeps only in-frame clones and is missing some. This sample has 49,000 or so clones, with about four fifths found just once. The sequencing sample was made of PBMCs. The receptors stem from a boy younger than 18 in good health and CMV-seropositive. Each CDR3 is given with its conserved first and last residue. D genes are given only for firm matches. For some rows the clone size is stated as once, few or many, or as a class when expanded; others skip it.

>TRBJ2-7|-|-|TRBV6-1
CASSVYLGQLTYEQYF
TGTGCCAGCAGTGTATATTTGGGACAACTCACCTACGAGCAGTACTTC
>TRBJ2-7|-|-|TRBV6-1
CASSARQLPSYEQYF
TGTGCCAGCAGTGCTCGACAGCTACCTTCCTACGAGCAGTACTTC
>TRBJ2-1|TRBD1|-|TRBV10-1
CASSGGQMSNEQFF
TGCGCCAGCAGTGGGGGACAGATGAGTAATGAGCAGTTCTTC
>TRBJ1-1|-|-|TRBV7-9
CASSLGSVDSKNTEAFF
TGTGCCAGCAGCTTAGGCTCAGTCGACAGTAAGAACACTGAAGCTTTCTTT
>TRBJ2-7|-|-|TRBV7-6
CASSLGGDSYEQYF
TGTGCCAGCAGCTTAGGGGGGGACTCCTACGAGCAGTACTTC
>TRBJ1-5|TRBD1|-|TRBV6-1
CASSDTGTGSNQPQHF
TGTGCCAGCAGTGACACGGGGACAGGGTCCAATCAGCCCCAGCATTTT
>TRBJ1-2|-|-|TRBV14
CASSLREGFGYTF
TGTGCCAGCAGCCTCCGGGAGGGGTTTGGCTACACCTTC
>TRBJ1-2|-|-|TRBV6-5
CASSSGRRYGYTF
TGTGCCAGCAGTTCGGGTCGGCGCTATGGCTACACCTTC
>TRBJ2-7|-|-|TRBV29-1
CSAGTAGNPYEQYF
TGCAGCGCTGGCACGGCGGGGAACCCCTACGAGCAGTACTTC
>TRBJ1-1|-|once|TRBV4-2
CASSRDRRGDTEAFF
TGTGCCAGCAGCCGCGACAGGAGAGGCGACACTGAAGCTTTCTTT
>TRBJ1-2|-|-|TRBV29-1
CSASPEYGYTF
TGCAGCGCGAGCCCCGAGTATGGCTACACCTTC
>TRBJ1-2|TRBD1|-|TRBV6-1
CASSEGGTADGYTF
TGTGCCAGCAGTGAAGGGGGGACAGCTGACGGCTACACCTTC
>TRBJ2-7|-|-|TRBV18
CASSNSGYEQYF
TGTGCCAGCTCAAATTCGGGCTACGAGCAGTACTTC
>TRBJ2-5|-|once|TRBV11-2
CASSLDEDSWETQYF
TGTGCCAGCAGCTTAGATGAGGACTCTTGGGAGACCCAGTACTTC
>TRBJ2-5|TRBD2|-|TRBV7-9
CASSLLSGGPETQYF
TGTGCCAGCAGCTTATTAAGCGGGGGGCCAGAGACCCAGTACTTC
>TRBJ1-5|TRBD1|-|TRBV7-6
CASSLLGGANSNQPQHF
TGTGCCAGCAGCTTACTAGGGGGCGCAAATAGCAATCAGCCCCAGCATTTT
>TRBJ2-1|-|-|TRBV25-1
CASSESTGVTYYNEQFF
TGTGCCAGCAGTGAATCGACAGGAGTTACTTACTACAATGAGCAGTTCTTC
>TRBJ2-1|TRBD2|-|TRBV6-1
CASSEGFAGGRVEQFF
TGTGCCAGCAGTGAAGGTTTTGCGGGGGGGCGGGTTGAGCAGTTCTTC
>TRBJ2-1|-|-|TRBV7-2
CASSLRFIDNEQFF
TGTGCCAGCAGCTTAAGATTTATAGACAATGAGCAGTTCTTC
>TRBJ2-7|-|-|TRBV18
CASSPDRDFYEQYF
TGTGCCAGCTCACCCGACAGAGACTTCTACGAGCAGTACTTC
>TRBJ1-1|TRBD1|few|TRBV5-4
CASSSSDRERNTEAFF
TGTGCCAGCAGCTCGTCGGACAGGGAGAGGAACACTGAAGCTTTCTTT
>TRBJ1-5|-|-|TRBV4-1
CASSQAESNQPQHF
TGCGCCAGCAGCCAAGCAGAAAGCAATCAGCCCCAGCATTTT
>TRBJ1-6|TRBD1|-|TRBV4-1
CASSQTGASPLHF
TGCGCCAGCAGCCAAACAGGGGCTTCACCCCTCCACTTT
>TRBJ2-7|TRBD2|-|TRBV18
CASSPERGPSYEQYF
TGTGCCAGCTCCCCGGAGCGGGGCCCCTCCTACGAGCAGTACTTC
>TRBJ2-1|TRBD1|-|TRBV10-3
CAISESGQGAEEQFF
TGTGCCATCAGTGAGTCGGGACAGGGGGCAGAAGAGCAGTTCTTC
>TRBJ2-3|-|few|TRBV25-1
CASSGGDTDTQYF
TGTGCCAGCAGTGGGGGGGATACAGATACGCAGTATTTT
>TRBJ2-1|-|-|TRBV19
CASSINTAHNEQFF
TGTGCCAGTAGTATAAATACTGCCCACAATGAGCAGTTCTTC
>TRBJ2-2|-|-|TRBV29-1
CSVETVAGELFF
TGCAGCGTTGAAACAGTCGCCGGGGAGCTGTTTTTT
>TRBJ2-1|-|-|TRBV5-6
CASSRWESEYEQFF
TGTGCCAGCAGCCGCTGGGAGAGTGAATATGAGCAGTTCTTC
>TRBJ2-2|-|-|TRBV6-1
CASTLRGTNTGELFF
TGTGCCAGCACTCTGCGGGGAACGAACACCGGGGAGCTGTTTTTT
>TRBJ1-2|TRBD1|few|TRBV6-1
CASRRGLSEGYTF
TGTGCCAGCAGGAGGGGGCTATCAGAAGGCTACACCTTC
>TRBJ2-7|-|-|TRBV5-4
CASSFKGDEQYF
TGTGCCAGCAGCTTCAAAGGGGACGAGCAGTACTTC
>TRBJ1-4|-|-|TRBV13
CASSFSREKLFF
TGTGCCAGCAGCTTCTCTCGGGAAAAACTGTTTTTT
>TRBJ1-2|-|once|TRBV14
CASSQRALNYGYTF
TGTGCCAGCAGCCAAAGAGCTCTTAACTATGGCTACACCTTC
>TRBJ1-6|-|-|TRBV7-9
CAGSLTGSSPLHF
TGTGCCGGCAGCTTGACGGGATCTTCACCCCTCCACTTT
>TRBJ2-5|-|-|TRBV2
CASRAEVGVQETQYF
TGTGCCAGCAGGGCCGAGGTCGGGGTCCAAGAGACCCAGTACTTC
>TRBJ1-3|-|-|TRBV5-6
CASSNDRYSGNTIYF
TGTGCCAGCAGCAATGACAGATACTCTGGAAACACCATATATTTT
>TRBJ2-7|TRBD1|-|TRBV6-5
CASSGQGTNEQYF
TGTGCCAGCAGCGGACAGGGGACCAACGAGCAGTACTTC
>TRBJ2-5|TRBD1|-|TRBV11-2
CASTGTGIRGGTQYF
TGTGCCAGCACCGGGACAGGCATCAGGGGCGGGACCCAGTACTTC
>TRBJ1-2|TRBD1|-|TRBV7-9
CASSSTGGFRVGYGYTF
TGTGCCAGCAGCTCGACAGGGGGCTTTCGAGTTGGCTATGGCTACACCTTC
>TRBJ1-5|-|-|TRBV4-1
CASSRPGGNQPQHF
TGCGCCAGCAGCCGACCCGGGGGCAATCAGCCCCAGCATTTT
>TRBJ2-2|TRBD2|-|TRBV27
CACSPTGGALERELFF
TGTGCCTGCAGCCCAACCGGGGGGGCCTTGGAACGGGAGCTGTTTTTT